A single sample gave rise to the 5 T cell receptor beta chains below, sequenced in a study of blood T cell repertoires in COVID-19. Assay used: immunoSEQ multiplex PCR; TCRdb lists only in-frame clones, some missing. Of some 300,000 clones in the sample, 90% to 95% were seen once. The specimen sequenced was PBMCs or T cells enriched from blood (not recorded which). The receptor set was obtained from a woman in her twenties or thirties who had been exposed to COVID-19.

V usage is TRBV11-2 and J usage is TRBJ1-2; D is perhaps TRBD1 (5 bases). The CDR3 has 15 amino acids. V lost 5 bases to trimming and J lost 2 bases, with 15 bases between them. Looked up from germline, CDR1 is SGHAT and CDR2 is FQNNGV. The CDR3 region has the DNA TGTGCCAGCAGCGCTGCTTACCAGGGAAACTATGGCTACACCTTC. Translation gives CASSAAYQGNYGYTF.

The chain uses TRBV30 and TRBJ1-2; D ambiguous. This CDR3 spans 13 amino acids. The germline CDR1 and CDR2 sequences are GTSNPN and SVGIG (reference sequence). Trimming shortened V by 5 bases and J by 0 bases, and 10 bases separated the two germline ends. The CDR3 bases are TGTGCCTGGCAGACATCCTCTAACTATGGCTACACCTTC. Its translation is CAWQTSSNYGYTF.

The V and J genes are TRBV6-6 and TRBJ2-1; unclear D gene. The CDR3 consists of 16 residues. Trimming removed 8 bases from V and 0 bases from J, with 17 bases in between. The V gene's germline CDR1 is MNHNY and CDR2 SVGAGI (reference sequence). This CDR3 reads CASFQMGLDSYNEQFF. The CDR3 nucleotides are TGTGCCAGCTTCCAGATGGGTCTAGACTCCTACAATGAGCAGTTCTTC.

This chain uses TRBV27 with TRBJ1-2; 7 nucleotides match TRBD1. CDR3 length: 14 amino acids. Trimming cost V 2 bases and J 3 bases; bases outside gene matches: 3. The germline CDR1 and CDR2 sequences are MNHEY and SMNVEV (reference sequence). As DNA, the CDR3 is TGTGCCAGCAGTTTACAGGGGGAGTACTATGGCTACACCTTC. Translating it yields CASSLQGEYYGYTF.

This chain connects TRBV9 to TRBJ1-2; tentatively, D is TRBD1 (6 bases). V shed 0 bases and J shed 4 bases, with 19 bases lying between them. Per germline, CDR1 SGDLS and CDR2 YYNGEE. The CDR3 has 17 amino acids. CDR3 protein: CASSVVGGSQGAYGYTF. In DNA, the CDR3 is TGTGCCAGCAGCGTAGTAGGGGGTAGTCAGGGAGCCTATGGCTACACCTTC.